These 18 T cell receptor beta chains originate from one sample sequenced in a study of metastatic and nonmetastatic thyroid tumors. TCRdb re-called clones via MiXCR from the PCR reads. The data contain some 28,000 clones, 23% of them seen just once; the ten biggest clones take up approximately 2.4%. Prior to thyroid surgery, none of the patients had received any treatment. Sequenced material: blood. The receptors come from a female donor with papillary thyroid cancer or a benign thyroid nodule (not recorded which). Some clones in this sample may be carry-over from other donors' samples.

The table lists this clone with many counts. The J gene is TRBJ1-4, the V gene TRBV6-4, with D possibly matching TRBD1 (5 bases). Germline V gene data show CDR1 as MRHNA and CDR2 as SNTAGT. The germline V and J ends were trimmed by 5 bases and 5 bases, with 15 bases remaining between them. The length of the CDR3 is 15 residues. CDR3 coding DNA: TGTGCCAGCAGTCCCGGACACGGACCGAATGAAAAACTGTTTTTT. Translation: CASSPGHGPNEKLFF.

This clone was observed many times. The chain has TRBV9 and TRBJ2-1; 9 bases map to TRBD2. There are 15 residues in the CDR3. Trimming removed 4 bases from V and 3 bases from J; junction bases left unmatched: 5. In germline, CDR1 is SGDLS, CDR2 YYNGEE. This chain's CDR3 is CASSLAGGVYNEQFF. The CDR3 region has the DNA TGTGCCAGCAGCTTGGCGGGAGGGGTCTACAATGAGCAGTTCTTC.

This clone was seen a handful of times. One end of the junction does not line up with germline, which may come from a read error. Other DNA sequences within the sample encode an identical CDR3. CDR3: CASSLGGSTDTQYF. The CDR3 region has the DNA TGCGCCAGCAGCTTGGGGGGGTCGACAGATACACAGTATTTT. This sequence joins TRBV5-1 and TRBJ2-3; the D call may be TRBD1 or TRBD2 (5 bases each). Germline V gives CDR1 SGHRS, CDR2 YFSETQ. The CDR3 runs 14 residues.

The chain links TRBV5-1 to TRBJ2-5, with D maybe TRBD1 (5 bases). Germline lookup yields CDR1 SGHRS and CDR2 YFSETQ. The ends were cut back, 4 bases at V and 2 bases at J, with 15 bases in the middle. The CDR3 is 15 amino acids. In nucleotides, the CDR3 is TGCGCCAGCAGCCCGTGTGGTCAGGGACAAGAGACCCAGTACTTC. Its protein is CASSPCGQGQETQYF.

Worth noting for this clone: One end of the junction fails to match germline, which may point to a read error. The DNA for the CDR3 is TGTGCCAGCAGCTTGAGCCGGATCTCCAACGAGCAGTACTTC. It yields the protein CASSLSRISNEQYF. The V gene is TRBV5-6, the J gene TRBJ2-7; no clear D gene. This CDR3 is 14 amino acids long. Germline CDR1 and CDR2: SGHDT and YYEEEE.

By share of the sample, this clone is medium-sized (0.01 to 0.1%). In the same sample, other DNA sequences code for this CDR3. The CDR3 loop is CAWSVRSTEAFF. DNA of the CDR3: TGTGCCTGGAGTGTAAGGAGCACTGAAGCTTTCTTT. This chain connects TRBV30 to TRBJ1-1; D is unresolved. The ends were cut back, 0 bases at V and 4 bases at J, with 6 bases in the middle. Per germline, CDR1 GTSNPN and CDR2 SVGIG (reference sequence). This CDR3 region has 12 residues.

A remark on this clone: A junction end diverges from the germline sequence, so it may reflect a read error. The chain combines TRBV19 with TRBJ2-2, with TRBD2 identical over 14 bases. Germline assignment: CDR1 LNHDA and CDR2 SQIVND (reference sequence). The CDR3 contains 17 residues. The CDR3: CASSRTSGRRTAVELLF. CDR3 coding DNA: TGTGCCAGTAGTAGGACTAGCGGGAGGCGGACGGCCGTGGAGCTGCTTTTT.

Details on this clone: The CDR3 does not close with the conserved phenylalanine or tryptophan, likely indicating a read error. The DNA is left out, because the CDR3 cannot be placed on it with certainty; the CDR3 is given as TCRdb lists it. Here the CDR3 reads CASSTFLGTSDYNEQVL. The rearrangement links TRBV11-1 to TRBJ2-1; the D call TRBD2 from the table was never checked on the DNA. The CDR3 length equals 17 residues, ends included. The germline CDR1 and CDR2 sequences are SGHAT and FQDESV (reference sequence).

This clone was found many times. In DNA form, the CDR3 reads TGTGCCAGCAGCCAAGGCACGGGTAGCTATGGCTACACCTTC. This encodes CASSQGTGSYGYTF. This sequence joins TRBV3-1 and TRBJ1-2; D unclear. The germline gives CDR1 LGHDT, CDR2 YNNKEL (reference sequence). This CDR3 is 14 amino acids long. V was trimmed by 1 base and J by 4 bases, leaving 10 bases between them.

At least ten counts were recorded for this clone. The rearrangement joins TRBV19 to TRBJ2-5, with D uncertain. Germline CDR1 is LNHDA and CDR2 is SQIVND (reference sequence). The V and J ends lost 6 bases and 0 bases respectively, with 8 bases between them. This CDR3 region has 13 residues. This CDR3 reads CASRPSYQETQYF. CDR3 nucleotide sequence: TGTGCCAGTAGGCCGTCGTACCAAGAGACCCAGTACTTC.

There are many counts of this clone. CDR3 protein: CASSESGERAETQYF. Here the CDR3 DNA reads TGTGCCAGCAGTGAAAGTGGGGAACGGGCAGAGACCCAGTACTTC. The gene calls are TRBV6-1 and TRBJ2-5; D is unresolved. V was pared by 2 bases and J by 4 bases, with 14 bases between. CDR1 and CDR2 (germline): MNHNS, SASEGT. The CDR3 runs 15 residues.

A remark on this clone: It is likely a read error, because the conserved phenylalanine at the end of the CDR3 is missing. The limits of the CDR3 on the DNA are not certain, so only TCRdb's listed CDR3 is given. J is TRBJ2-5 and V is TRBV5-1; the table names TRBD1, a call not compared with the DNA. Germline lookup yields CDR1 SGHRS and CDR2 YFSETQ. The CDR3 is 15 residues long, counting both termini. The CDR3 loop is CASSPRGKRAETQHY.

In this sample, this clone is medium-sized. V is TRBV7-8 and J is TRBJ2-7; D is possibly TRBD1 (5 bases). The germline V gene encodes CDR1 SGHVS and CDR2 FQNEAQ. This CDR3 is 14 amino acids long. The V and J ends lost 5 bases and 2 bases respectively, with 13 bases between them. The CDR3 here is CASSVDIPAYEQYF. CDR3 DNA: TGTGCCAGCAGCGTGGACATACCCGCCTACGAGCAGTACTTC.

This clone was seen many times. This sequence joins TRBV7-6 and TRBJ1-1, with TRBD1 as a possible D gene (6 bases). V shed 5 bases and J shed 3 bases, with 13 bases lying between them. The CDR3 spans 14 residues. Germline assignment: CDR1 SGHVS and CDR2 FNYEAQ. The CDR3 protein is CASSLPGADTEAFF. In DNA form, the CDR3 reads TGTGCCAGCAGCCTGCCGGGGGCGGACACTGAAGCTTTCTTT.

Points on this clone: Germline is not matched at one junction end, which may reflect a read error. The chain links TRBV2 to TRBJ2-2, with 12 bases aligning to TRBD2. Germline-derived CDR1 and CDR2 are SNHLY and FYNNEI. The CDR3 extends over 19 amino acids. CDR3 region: CASSVASGRAVSGNRGAVF. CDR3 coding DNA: TGTGCCAGCAGTGTGGCTAGCGGGAGGGCCGTTTCTGGAAACCGGGGAGCTGTTTTT. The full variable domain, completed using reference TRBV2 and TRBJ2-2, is EPEVTQTPSHQVTQMGQEVILRCVPISNHLYFYWYRQILGQKVEFLVSFYNNEISEKSEIFDDQFSVERPDGSNFTLKIRSTKLEDSAMYFCASSVASGRAVSGNRGAVFGEGSRLTVL.

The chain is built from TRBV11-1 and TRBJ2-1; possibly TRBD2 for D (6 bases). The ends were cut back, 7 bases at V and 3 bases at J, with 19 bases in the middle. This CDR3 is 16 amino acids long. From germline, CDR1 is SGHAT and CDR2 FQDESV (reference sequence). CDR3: CASTPEWEVGYNEQFF. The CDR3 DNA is TGTGCCAGCACCCCAGAATGGGAGGTCGGCTACAATGAGCAGTTCTTC. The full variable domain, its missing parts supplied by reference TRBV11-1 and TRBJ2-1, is EAEVAQSPRYKITEKSQAVAFWCDPISGHATLYWYRQILGQGPELLVQFQDESVVDDSQLPKDRFSAERLKGVDSTLKIQPAELGDSAMYLCASTPEWEVGYNEQFFGPGTRLTVL.

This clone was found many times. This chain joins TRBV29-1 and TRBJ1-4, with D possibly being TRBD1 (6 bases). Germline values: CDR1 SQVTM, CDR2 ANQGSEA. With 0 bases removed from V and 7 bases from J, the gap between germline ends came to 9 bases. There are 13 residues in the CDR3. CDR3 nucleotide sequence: TGCAGCGTTGAAGAGGGGGCGGGTGAAAAACTGTTTTTT. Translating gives CSVEEGAGEKLFF.

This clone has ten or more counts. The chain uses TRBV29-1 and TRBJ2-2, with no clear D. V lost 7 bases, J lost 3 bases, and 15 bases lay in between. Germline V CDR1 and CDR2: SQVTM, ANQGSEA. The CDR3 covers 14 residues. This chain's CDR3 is CSAPDPSYTGELFF. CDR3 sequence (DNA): TGCAGCGCCCCGGACCCTTCTTACACCGGGGAGCTGTTTTTT.